The entry below describes one TCR beta chain. This clone appeared once. The antigen it recognizes is unknown. Base qualities are not provided; no much larger clone lies one nucleotide away. The data were taken from a study of OX40 agonist ivuxolimab in advanced cancers. Describing the broader study: The costimulatory receptor OX40 (CD134) was targeted by ivuxolimab, a fully human IgG2 agonistic monoclonal antibody. A male proportion of nearly 85% and a mean age of 60 years, ranging from roughly 20 to 80, were recorded for the dose-escalation cohort. The paper covers the monotherapy dose-escalation part of the phase I ivuxolimab trial, which included N of about 51 patients. Partial responses occurred in three dose-escalation patients: two with cutaneous melanoma and one with hepatocellular carcinoma. Intravenous ivuxolimab was administered to patients every 2 weeks at six dose levels: 0.01, 0.1, 0.3, 1.5, 3 and 10 mg/kg. Of the 50 or so patients in dose escalation, about 19 had hepatocellular carcinoma, some 15 had melanoma, 9 had renal cell carcinoma and 9 had head and neck cancer. Peripheral TCRbeta sequencing aimed to test whether ivuxolimab altered TCR sequence diversity and caused clonal T-cell expansion. Prior anti-PD-1, anti-PD-L1 or anti-CTLA-4 therapy was permitted, and about 40% of dose-escalation patients had received checkpoint inhibitors. General findings and caveats noted by the study authors: Low levels of normalized T-cell clonal expansion were also seen in some patients who did not respond. Partial responders in the 0.1-3.0 mg/kg groups had among the lowest normalized peripheral clonal expansion, especially among CD8+ T cells. At doses of 0.1 to 3.0 mg/kg, clonal expansion of both CD4+ and CD8+ T cells in blood was seen between baseline and week 6. After ivuxolimab, more expanded clones were found on average in CD8+ T cells than in CD4+ T cells. Antigen specificity was not determined for the clonally expanded peripheral T cells.

Genomic DNA was isolated from the sorted cells so that the TCRbeta CDR3 region could be sequenced. The immunoSEQ Assay was used to sequence the TCRbeta CDR3 regions. Here the immuneACCESS table is served through TCRdb, limited to in-frame sequences with V and J called. Missing clones are a known gap in these copies; in checked studies unresolved V genes cover under half, and the rest lacks a known reason. This sample holds fewer than 100,000 clones; around nine tenths were observed only once. Jointly, the top ten make up approximately 0.5% of the sample. Its CDR3 holds 16 amino acids, cysteine through phenylalanine. Solely the CDR3 DNA is kept, with 48 bases framed from the first base. According to the germline V gene, CDR1 reads SGHVS and CDR2 reads FQNEAQ. Deletion took 4 bases off V and 5 bases off J, with a span of 15 bases between the germline ends. The trial excluded patients who had a history of autoimmune disease or were on systemic immunosuppression. Peripheral blood for TCR sequencing was collected from all dose cohorts at baseline, on cycle 4 day 1, and on cycle 7 day 1. Samples were obtained from an open-label, multicenter, first-in-human phase I dose-escalation trial of ivuxolimab. Adults with locally advanced or metastatic melanoma, renal cell, hepatocellular, or head and neck squamous cell carcinoma were enrolled in the trial. CD4+ and CD8+ T cells were sorted separately from peripheral blood before TCR sequencing.

This clonotype was sampled from an adult with an advanced solid tumor such as melanoma, head and neck, liver or kidney cancer. This specimen was CD4+ or CD8+ T cells sorted from blood, taken in a trial of the OX40 agonist ivuxolimab. Recombination connected TRBV7-8 to TRBJ2-6; the best D guess is TRBD1, with 6 bases matching. The CDR3 protein sequence reads: CASSWGHIVRANVLTF. The DNA sequence is as follows: TGTGCCAGCAGCTGGGGACACATTGTTAGGGCCAACGTCCTGACTTTC.